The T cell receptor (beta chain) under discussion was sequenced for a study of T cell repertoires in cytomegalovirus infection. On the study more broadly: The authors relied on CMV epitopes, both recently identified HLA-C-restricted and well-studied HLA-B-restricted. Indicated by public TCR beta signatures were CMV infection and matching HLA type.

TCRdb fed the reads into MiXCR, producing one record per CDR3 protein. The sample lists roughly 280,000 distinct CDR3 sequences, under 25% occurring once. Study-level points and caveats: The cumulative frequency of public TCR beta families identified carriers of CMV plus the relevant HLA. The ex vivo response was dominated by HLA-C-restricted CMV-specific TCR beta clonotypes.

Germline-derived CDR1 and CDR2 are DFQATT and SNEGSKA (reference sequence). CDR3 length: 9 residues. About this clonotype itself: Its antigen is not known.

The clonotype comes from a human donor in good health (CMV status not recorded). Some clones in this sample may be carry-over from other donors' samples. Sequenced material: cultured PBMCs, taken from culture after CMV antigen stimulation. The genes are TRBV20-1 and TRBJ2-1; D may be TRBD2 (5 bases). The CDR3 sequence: CRTNNEQFF. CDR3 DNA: TGCAGGACTAACAATGAGCAGTTCTTC.